The table lists the clone carrying this TCR beta chain with a few counts. The antigen remains undetermined. CDR3 length equals 15 residues. Looked up from germline, CDR1 is LGHDT and CDR2 is YNNKEL (reference sequence). J was trimmed by 7 bases and V by 5 bases; bases with no gene match: 11. This record comes from a study of human T cells and chemical hapten exposure. Study at large: While the roughly 23-week study was under way, patients received diphenylcyclopropenone on the scalp every week. Findings and limits, study-wide: Donors, who had alopecia, may show an immune response that differs from healthy people's. Expanded TCRs showed more large CDR3 clusters than pre-sensitization or healthy control sets.

Time point specified: patch test 2, 6 weeks after DPC sensitization. Treatment specified: therapeutic diphenylcyclopropenone sensitization with weekly scalp DPC. Prior to each patch test being applied, blood was drawn. TCRdb processed the RACE reads anew with MiXCR; each CDR3 protein has one entry. The repertoire has 73,000 or so distinct CDR3 sequences, 8.5% of them found once; the top ten carry nearly 3.5%. The rearrangement uses TRBV3-1 and TRBJ2-3, with 8 bases aligning to TRBD2. The receptor was derived from a woman aged 45-65 years with alopecia areata. Some clones in this sample may be carry-over from other donors' samples. The sequencing used whole blood, collected in connection with sensitization to the hapten diphenylcyclopropenone (DPC). This chain's CDR3 is CASSFRTSSFNTQYF. CDR3 DNA sequence: TGTGCCAGCAGCTTTAGGACTAGCTCCTTTAATACGCAGTATTTT.